The 30 T cell receptor beta chains presented below share a single source sample, sequenced in a study of T cell repertoires in cytomegalovirus infection. TCRdb ran MiXCR on the reads and lists one entry per CDR3 protein. The top ten clones hold about 14% of a sample with 310,000 or so distinct CDR3 sequences, 20% to 30% of them seen once. These receptors are not linked to any known antigen. Source: cultured PBMCs, taken from culture after CMV antigen stimulation. The receptors here all came from a human donor in good health (CMV status not recorded). Some clones in this sample may be carry-over from other donors' samples.

This clonotype turned up a few times. The chain employs TRBV11-1 and TRBJ2-3; 7 bases map to TRBD2. The CDR3 loop spans 16 amino acids. The junction had 6 bases not matched to a gene; V was cut back by 1 base and J by 2 bases. CDR1 SGHAT and CDR2 FQDESV come from the germline V gene (reference sequence). DNA of the CDR3: TGTGCCAGCAGCTTAGGGGCTAGCGGCCCCACAGATACGCAGTATTTT. It encodes CASSLGASGPTDTQYF.

This clonotype was picked up a small number of times. The chain uses TRBV6-2 or TRBV6-3 and TRBJ1-1, with D hard to call. Trimming removed 4 bases from V and 1 base from J, with 10 bases in between. Germline-derived CDR1 and CDR2 are MNHEY and SVGEGT. CDR3 length: 14 amino acids. The CDR3 DNA is TGTGCCAGCAGTTGGACCGCGAGGAACACTGAAGCTTTCTTT. It encodes CASSWTARNTEAFF.

This clonotype was seen many times. J is TRBJ2-1 and V is TRBV7-2; 10 bases are a match to TRBD2. Trimming cost V 1 base and J 3 bases; bases outside gene matches: 6. CDR3 length: 17 residues. CDR1 is SGHTA and CDR2 is FQGNSA in the germline V gene. CDR3 bases: TGTGCCAGCAGCTTAGGAAGGACTAGCGGAAACTACAATGAGCAGTTCTTC. Residues: CASSLGRTSGNYNEQFF. The complete variable domain, with remaining parts taken from reference TRBV7-2 and TRBJ2-1, reads GAGVSQSPSNKVTEKGKDVELRCDPISGHTALYWYRQSLGQGLEFLIYFQGNSAPDKSGLPSDRFSAERTGGSVSTLTIQRTQQEDSAVYLCASSLGRTSGNYNEQFFGPGTRLTVL.

The rearrangement links TRBV28 to TRBJ2-1; TRBD1 is a possible D gene (6 bases). CDR1 is MDHEN, CDR2 SYDVKM, per germline. The CDR3 consists of 14 residues. Trimming removed 5 bases from V and 7 bases from J, with 15 bases in between. This CDR3 reads CASSTETGRNEQFF. CDR3 sequence (DNA): TGTGCCAGCAGTACCGAGACAGGACGGAATGAGCAGTTCTTC.

This clonotype turned up a few times. V is TRBV7-6 and J is TRBJ2-3, with 7 bases identical to TRBD2. Germline CDR1 and CDR2: SGHVS and FNYEAQ. CDR3 length equals 14 residues. Losses at the gene ends were 4 bases for V and 6 bases for J; bases not matched to a gene: 7. The CDR3 loop reads CASSSVGGADTQYF. DNA for the CDR3: TGTGCCAGCAGCTCGGTGGGAGGGGCGGATACGCAGTATTTT.

This clonotype occurred a few times. The chain is built from TRBV6-1 and TRBJ1-5, with D unresolved. Germline values: CDR1 MNHNS, CDR2 SASEGT. V was pared by 3 bases and J by 5 bases, with 5 bases between. The CDR3 is 12 amino acids. In DNA, the CDR3 is TGTGCCAGCAGTGACCGGTATCAGCCCCAGCATTTT. It specifies CASSDRYQPQHF.

The chain combines TRBV15 with TRBJ2-3; D might be TRBD1 (6 bases). V was cut by 8 bases and J by 2 bases, with 14 bases left in between. The CDR3 spans 14 residues. Germline lookup yields CDR1 LNHNV and CDR2 YYDKDF (reference sequence). The CDR3 coding sequence is TGTGCCACCTCGTTTCACAGGGCCACAGATACGCAGTATTTT. It specifies CATSFHRATDTQYF. Full variable domain (rest looked up from reference TRBV15 and TRBJ2-3): DAMVIQNPRYQVTQFGKPVTLSCSQTLNHNVMYWYQQKSSQAPKLLFHYYDKDFNNEADTPDNFQSRRPNTSFCFLDIRSPGLGDTAMYLCATSFHRATDTQYFGPGTRLTVL.

This clonotype has a handful of counts. The genes are TRBV6-5 and TRBJ2-1; tentative D call: TRBD2 (6 bases). This CDR3 is built from 17 residues. The V end was cut by 0 bases, the J end by 3 bases, with 15 bases between. Per the germline V gene, CDR1 is MNHEY and CDR2 is SVGAGI. The CDR3 nucleotides are TGTGCCAGCAGTTACTCAGAGGGACTTGGATACTACAATGAGCAGTTCTTC. Protein sequence: CASSYSEGLGYYNEQFF.

The chain has TRBV3-1 and TRBJ2-1, with 13 nucleotides matching TRBD2. Germline CDR1 reads LGHDT; CDR2 reads YNNKEL (reference sequence). The CDR3 length is 15 residues. Trimming took 3 bases from V and 10 from J; bases not matched to a gene: 6. CDR3 DNA: TGTGCCAGCAGCCATAGCACTAGCGGGAGGGACGAGCAGTTCTTC. Amino acid sequence: CASSHSTSGRDEQFF.

The gene calls are TRBV6-2 or TRBV6-3 and TRBJ2-2; D ambiguous. Germline V gives CDR1 MNHEY, CDR2 SVGEGT. The CDR3 covers 11 residues. The germline V and J ends were trimmed by 8 bases and 6 bases, with 7 bases remaining between them. The CDR3 bases are TGTGCCAGCGGTGGTCCCGGGGAGCTGTTTTTT. It is translated as CASGGPGELFF.

This clonotype was observed many times. This chain links TRBV7-2 with TRBJ2-5; 14 positions agree with TRBD2. With V trimmed by 5 bases and J by 5 bases, 7 bases remained unmatched. The CDR3 covers 16 residues. Germline V gene sequence: CDR1 SGHTA, CDR2 FQGNSA. This CDR3 reads CASSRPGLAGEETQYF. The CDR3 DNA reads TGTGCCAGCAGCCGCCCGGGACTAGCGGGAGAGGAGACCCAGTACTTC.

On this clonotype itself: It may be a read error: a sequence one base away is much more abundant. The chain couples TRBV12-3 or TRBV12-4 to TRBJ2-1, with TRBD2 identical over 9 bases. The CDR3 length is 17 residues. The CDR3, as DNA: TGTGCCAGCAGTTCTAGCGGGAATTCTCTTTTACCCCATGACCAGTTCTTC. Its translation: CASSSSGNSLLPHDQFF.

This rearrangement joins TRBV7-3 to TRBJ2-5, with D perhaps TRBD1 (6 bases). The CDR3 runs to 13 residues. Germline V gene sequence: CDR1 SGHTA, CDR2 FQGTGA. With 5 bases removed from V and 5 bases from J, the gap between germline ends came to 12 bases. The DNA for the CDR3 is TGTGCCAGCAGCCCACAGGGTTCGGAGACCCAGTACTTC. Translating it yields CASSPQGSETQYF.

The V and J genes are TRBV18 and TRBJ2-4, with 8 bases matching TRBD1. The CDR3 consists of 15 residues. CDR1 is KGHSH, CDR2 LQKENI, per germline. V was pared by 3 bases and J by 6 bases, with 7 bases of the junction left unmatched. Here the CDR3 reads CASSPGTGQGNIQYF. CDR3 DNA sequence: TGTGCCAGCTCACCGGGGACTGGACAGGGAAACATTCAGTACTTC.

V gene TRBV7-3 combines with J gene TRBJ2-5; D could derive from TRBD1 or TRBD2 (5 bases each). The ends were cut back, 1 base at V and 2 bases at J, with 11 bases in the middle. Germline V gene sequence: CDR1 SGHTA, CDR2 FQGTGA. This CDR3 comprises 15 residues. CDR3 in DNA: TGTGCCAGCAGCTTAAGGGGGACGAGGCAAGAGACCCAGTACTTC. Its protein is CASSLRGTRQETQYF.

This clonotype was recorded many times. The CDR3 sequence is CASSPRTGVNEQYV. In DNA, the CDR3 is TGTGCCAGCAGTCCCCGGACAGGCGTCAACGAGCAGTACGTC. The chain couples TRBV27 to TRBJ2-7; 7 bases map to TRBD1. Germline trimming cut 5 bases from V and 5 bases from J; bases unmatched to any gene: 9. In germline, CDR1 is MNHEY, CDR2 SMNVEV (reference sequence). This CDR3 is 14 amino acids long.

This clonotype came up a few times. The gene calls are TRBV7-8 and TRBJ2-3; D remains unclear. Looked up from germline, CDR1 is SGHVS and CDR2 is FQNEAQ. This CDR3 is built from 13 residues. The germline V and J ends were trimmed by 1 base and 4 bases, with 6 bases remaining between them. The CDR3 loop is CASSLDAPDTQYF. The CDR3 DNA reads as TGTGCCAGCAGCTTAGATGCTCCAGATACGCAGTATTTT. The full variable domain, its missing parts supplied by reference TRBV7-8 and TRBJ2-3, is GAGVSQSPRYKVAKRGQDVALRCDPISGHVSLFWYQQALGQGPEFLTYFQNEAQLDKSGLPSDRFFAERPEGSVSTLKIQRTQQEDSAVYLCASSLDAPDTQYFGPGTRLTVL.

The chain employs TRBV11-2 and TRBJ2-1; no firm D call. Trimming took off 2 bases at V and 0 bases at J, with 14 bases between the two ends. The CDR3 spans 17 residues. The germline V gene encodes CDR1 SGHAT and CDR2 FQNNGV. The CDR3 loop reads CASSLIFRSPSYNEQFF. The CDR3 nucleotides read TGTGCCAGCAGCTTAATTTTTCGCTCCCCCTCCTACAATGAGCAGTTCTTC.

The rearrangement joins TRBV4-3 to TRBJ2-1; D might be TRBD2 (5 bases). CDR3 length: 20 amino acids. V was trimmed by 2 bases and J by 6 bases, leaving 29 bases between them. CDR1 LGHNA and CDR2 YSLEER come from the germline V gene. The CDR3 is CASSQRLTSAVSGGVNEQFF. The DNA of the CDR3 is TGCGCCAGCAGCCAACGCCTTACATCCGCGGTGAGCGGCGGTGTCAATGAGCAGTTCTTC.

Many counts were recorded for this clonotype. The genes are TRBV12-3 or TRBV12-4 and TRBJ2-7; 12 bases fit TRBD2. This CDR3 contains 16 residues. The ends lost 4 bases at V and 4 bases at J; junction bases unmatched: 8. CDR3 loop: CASSSSGTSGLYEQYV. The CDR3, as DNA: TGTGCCAGCAGTTCCTCCGGGACTAGCGGGCTTTACGAGCAGTACGTC.

The chain links TRBV7-2 to TRBJ1-2, with D possibly TRBD1 on 6 matching bases. The CDR3 loop spans 16 amino acids. Between the trimmed V and J ends, which lost 5 bases and 2 bases, there was a span of 18 bases. The germline V gene has CDR1 SGHTA and CDR2 FQGNSA. The CDR3 spells CASSRGGAGRNYGYTF. In DNA form, the CDR3 reads TGTGCCAGCAGCCGGGGGGGGGCTGGCAGAAACTATGGCTACACCTTC.

Note on this clonotype: At one end, the junction sequence differs from germline, possibly due to a read error. The J gene is TRBJ1-1, the V gene TRBV29-1; possibly TRBD1 for D (5 bases). The CDR3 covers 11 residues. Germline CDR1 reads SQVTM; CDR2 reads ANQGSEA. The CDR3 loop reads CSVTGGFGVLF. The CDR3 DNA reads TGCAGCGTCACCGGGGGATTTGGGGTTCTCTTT.

This clonotype was found a few times. The chain couples TRBV6-2 or TRBV6-3 to TRBJ2-2; D possibly uses TRBD1 or TRBD2 (5 bases each). Germline assignment: CDR1 MNHEY and CDR2 SVGEGT. V was trimmed by 6 bases and J by 0 bases, leaving 14 bases between them. This CDR3 spans 16 amino acids. The DNA of the CDR3 is TGTGCCAGCAGCTACGCCGGGACCTCGAACACCGGGGAGCTGTTTTTT. It yields the protein CASSYAGTSNTGELFF.

Ten or more counts support this clonotype. V is TRBV7-2 and J is TRBJ2-3; 8 nucleotides match TRBD2. V trimming: 9 bases; J trimming: 2 bases; junction bases outside the gene matches: 10. The length of the CDR3 is 15 residues. Germline V gene data show CDR1 as SGHTA and CDR2 as FQGNSA. CDR3 nucleotide sequence: TGTGCCAGTCCCCGAGCGGGAGTAGTCACAGATACGCAGTATTTT. Translating it yields CASPRAGVVTDTQYF.

This chain joins TRBV12-3 or TRBV12-4 and TRBJ2-7; 7 positions match TRBD1. CDR3 length: 14 amino acids. With V trimmed by 2 bases and J by 2 bases, 3 bases remained unmatched. The CDR3 reads CASSLIQGAYEQYF. The CDR3 DNA follows: TGTGCCAGCAGTTTAATCCAGGGGGCCTACGAGCAGTACTTC.

This clonotype has a handful of counts. V and J are TRBV14 and TRBJ2-1; D is undetermined. There are 12 residues in the CDR3. V dropped 2 bases and J dropped 8 bases, with 7 bases sitting between them. CDR1 is SGHDN and CDR2 is FVKESK in the germline V gene. CDR3 amino acids: CASSQWFYEQFF. The CDR3 DNA is TGTGCCAGCAGCCAATGGTTCTATGAGCAGTTCTTC.

The genes are TRBV28 and TRBJ2-1; D remains unclear. The V gene's germline CDR1 is MDHEN and CDR2 SYDVKM. The CDR3 covers 13 residues. Trimming stripped 2 bases from V and 8 bases from J, with 10 bases between. The CDR3 DNA sequence: TGTGCCAGCAGTTTAGACTCGGTTTATGAGCAGTTCTTC. Translation: CASSLDSVYEQFF. The full variable domain, rest sourced from reference TRBV28 and TRBJ2-1, is DVKVTQSSRYLVKRTGEKVFLECVQDMDHENMFWYRQDPGLGLRLIYFSYDVKMKEKGDIPEGYSVSREKKERFSLILESASTNQTSMYLCASSLDSVYEQFFGPGTRLTVL.

V usage is TRBV28 and J usage is TRBJ1-5; D is unclear. Germline V CDR1 and CDR2: MDHEN, SYDVKM. V was cut by 3 bases and J by 11 bases, with 8 bases left in between. The CDR3 length is 11 residues. CDR3 coding DNA: TGTGCCAGCAGTTTTGTAGGAGCCCAGCATTTT. Its translation: CASSFVGAQHF.

This clonotype has only a few counts. The V and J genes are TRBV6-1 and TRBJ1-5; D is uncertain. CDR1 and CDR2 from the germline V gene are MNHNS and SASEGT. Trimming removed 2 bases from V and 4 bases from J, with 12 bases in between. The CDR3 consists of 15 residues. The CDR3 DNA is TGTGCCAGCAGTGAAACCCCCACAAGAAATCAGCCCCAGCATTTT. It translates to CASSETPTRNQPQHF.

This chain connects TRBV24-1 to TRBJ1-1; 9 positions agree with TRBD1. CDR1 and CDR2 from the germline V gene are KGHDR and SFDVKD. V was clipped by 2 bases and J by 0 bases; unmatched bases: 3. The CDR3 runs to 16 residues. This CDR3 reads CATSDSDRGLNTEAFF. The CDR3 coding sequence is TGTGCCACCAGTGATTCGGACAGGGGACTGAACACTGAAGCTTTCTTT.